Detailed here is one T cell receptor beta chain. Its matching antigen is unknown. A much larger clone differs by one base, so this may be a read error. The entry originates in a study of blood T cells in healthy people across ages. Study in general: Using template switching, researchers captured about one barcoded beta molecule for each two T cells. Study observations and caveats: Diversity of TCR beta correlated strongly with naive T cell percentage.

The CDR3 runs to 14 residues. Germline CDR1 is SEHNR and CDR2 is FQNEAQ (reference sequence). Next came a second PCR, run for about 7 to 12 cycles, which used a sample-barcoded 5' primer along with a J-beta primer mix. Every cDNA molecule carried a tag from a template-switch adaptor bearing 12 random nucleotides. TCRdb called the 5' RACE reads again in MiXCR, with one record for every CDR3 protein. Among roughly 900,000 distinct CDR3 sequences listed, 29% were seen once. Isolating PBMCs gave at least 6.5 million of these cells per sample. The sequence derives from a woman aged 80 or over in good health. The V call is TRBV7-9, the J call TRBJ1-6; possible D gene TRBD1, 6 bases. The material sequenced was blood. The CDR3 loop reads CASSLGRGQSPPHF. CDR3 nucleotide sequence: TGTGCCAGCAGCTTAGGACGGGGGCAGTCACCCCCCCACTTT.